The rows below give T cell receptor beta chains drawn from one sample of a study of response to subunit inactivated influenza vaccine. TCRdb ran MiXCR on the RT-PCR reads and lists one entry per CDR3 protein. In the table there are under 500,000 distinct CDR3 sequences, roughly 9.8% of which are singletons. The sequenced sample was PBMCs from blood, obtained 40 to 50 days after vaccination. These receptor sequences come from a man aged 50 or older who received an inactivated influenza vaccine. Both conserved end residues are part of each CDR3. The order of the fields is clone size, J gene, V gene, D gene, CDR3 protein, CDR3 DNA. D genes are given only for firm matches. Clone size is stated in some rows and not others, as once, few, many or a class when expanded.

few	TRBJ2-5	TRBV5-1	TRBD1	CASSAATGEETQYF	TGCGCCAGCAGCGCGGCGACAGGGGAAGAGACCCAGTACTTC
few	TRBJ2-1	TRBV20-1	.	CSAVQRYLYNEQFF	TGCAGTGCTGTCCAGAGATACTTATACAATGAGCAGTTCTTC
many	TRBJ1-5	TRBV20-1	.	CSARTSNQPQHF	TGCAGTGCTAGAACTAGCAATCAGCCCCAGCATTTT
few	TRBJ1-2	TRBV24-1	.	CATSASPEGGNGYTF	TGTGCCACCAGTGCTTCCCCCGAAGGCGGGAACGGCTACACCTTC
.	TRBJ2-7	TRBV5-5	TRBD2	CASSGSLLAGGNYEQYF	TGTGCCAGCAGCGGCAGCCTTCTAGCGGGAGGGAACTACGAGCAGTACTTC
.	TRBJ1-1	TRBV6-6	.	CASMLRESEAFF	TGTGCCAGCATGTTGCGGGAATCTGAAGCTTTCTTT
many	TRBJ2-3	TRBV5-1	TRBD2	CASSLALSGDTDTQYF	TGCGCCAGCAGCTTGGCCCTCAGCGGGGACACAGATACGCAGTATTTT
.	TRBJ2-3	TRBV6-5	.	CVSSYDSDTDTQYF	TGTGTCAGCAGTTACGACTCGGACACAGATACGCAGTATTTT
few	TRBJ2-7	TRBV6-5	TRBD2	CASSYSAGGNYEQYF	TGTGCCAGCAGTTACTCCGCGGGGGGCAACTACGAGCAGTACTTC
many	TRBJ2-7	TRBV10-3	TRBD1	CASDRGGNEQYF	TGTGCCAGCGACAGGGGAGGTAACGAGCAGTACTTC
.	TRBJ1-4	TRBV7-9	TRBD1	CASSPDRGRNREKLFF	TGTGCCAGCAGCCCTGACAGGGGGCGTAACCGCGAAAAACTGTTTTTT
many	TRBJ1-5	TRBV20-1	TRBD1	CSASVQGVITQPQHF	TGCAGTGCTAGCGTTCAGGGGGTGATCACTCAGCCCCAGCATTTT
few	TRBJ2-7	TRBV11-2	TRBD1	CASSSYRGTRSYEQYF	TGTGCCAGCAGCTCCTACAGGGGTACCCGCTCCTACGAGCAGTACTTC
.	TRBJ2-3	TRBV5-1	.	CASSLASDRTDTQYF	TGCGCCAGCAGCTTGGCCAGCGACCGCACAGATACGCAGTATTTT
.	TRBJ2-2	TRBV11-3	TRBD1	CASSSTGPNTGELFF	TGTGCCAGCAGCTCGACAGGGCCGAACACCGGGGAGCTGTTTTTT
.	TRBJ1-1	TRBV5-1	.	CASSSVQGMNTEAFF	TGCGCCAGCAGCTCAGTCCAGGGAATGAACACTGAAGCTTTCTTT
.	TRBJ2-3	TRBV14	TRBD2	CASSPGGVDTQYF	TGTGCCAGCAGCCCGGGGGGTGTAGATACGCAGTATTTT
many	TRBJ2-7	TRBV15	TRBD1	CATSSDWTGEGEQYF	TGTGCCACCAGCAGTGATTGGACAGGGGAGGGCGAGCAGTACTTC
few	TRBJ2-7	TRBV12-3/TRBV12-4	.	CASSPGHLYEQYF	TGTGCCAGCAGTCCGGGACACCTGTACGAGCAGTACTTC
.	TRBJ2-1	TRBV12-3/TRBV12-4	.	CASSFGKYNEQFF	TGTGCCAGCAGTTTCGGCAAATACAATGAGCAGTTCTTC
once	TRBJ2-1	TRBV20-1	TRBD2	CSASSGSRSFNEQFF	TGCAGTGCGTCTAGCGGGAGCCGATCTTTCAATGAGCAGTTCTTC
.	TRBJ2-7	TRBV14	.	CASSQTVGPLSYEQYF	TGTGCCAGCAGCCAAACGGTTGGGCCTCTCTCCTACGAGCAGTACTTC
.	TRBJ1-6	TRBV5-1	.	CASRGMDNSPLHF	TGCGCCAGCAGAGGGATGGATAATTCACCCCTCCACTTT
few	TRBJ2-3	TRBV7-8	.	CASSLRAGTSTDTQYF	TGTGCCAGCAGCTTAAGGGCAGGTACTAGCACAGATACGCAGTATTTT
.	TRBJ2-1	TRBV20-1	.	CSASRSEQFF	TGCAGTGCTAGTCGGTCCGAGCAGTTCTTC
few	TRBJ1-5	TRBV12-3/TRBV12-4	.	CASSMNQPQHF	TGTGCCAGCAGTATGAATCAGCCCCAGCATTTT
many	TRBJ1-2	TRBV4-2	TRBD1	CASSPRTGVGYGYTF	TGTGCCAGCAGCCCTCGGACAGGGGTAGGCTATGGCTACACCTTC
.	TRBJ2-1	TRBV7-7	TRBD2	CASSPLAGGAGEQFF	TGTGCTAGCAGCCCCTTAGCGGGGGGGGCTGGTGAGCAGTTCTTC
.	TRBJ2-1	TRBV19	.	CASNLTWGGNEQFF	TGTGCCAGTAACTTGACTTGGGGTGGGAATGAGCAGTTCTTC
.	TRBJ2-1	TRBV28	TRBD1	CASTPGDRFLFF	TGTGCCAGCACCCCGGGGGACAGGTTTTTGTTCTTC
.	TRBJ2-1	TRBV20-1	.	CSARTDSYNEQFF	TGCAGTGCTCGAACGGATTCCTACAATGAGCAGTTCTTC
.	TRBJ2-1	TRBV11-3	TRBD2	CASSTYSGVGYNEQFF	TGTGCCAGCAGCACCTACAGCGGGGTGGGGTACAATGAGCAGTTCTTC
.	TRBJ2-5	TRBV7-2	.	CASSLWGAETQYF	TGTGCCAGCAGCTTATGGGGGGCGGAGACCCAGTACTTC
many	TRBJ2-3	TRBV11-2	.	CASSLVGSNTDTQYF	TGTGCCAGCAGCTTAGTTGGCAGTAACACAGATACGCAGTATTTT
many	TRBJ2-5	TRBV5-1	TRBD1	CASGWTGEGETQYF	TGCGCCAGCGGCTGGACAGGGGAAGGGGAGACCCAGTACTTC